This entry lists 2 T cell receptor beta chains sequenced from one sample in a study of T cell responses to AZD1222 COVID-19 vaccine. TCRdb's table, derived via immunoSEQ multiplex PCR, lists solely in-frame clones and lacks some. The sample has tens of thousands of clones, about nine tenths seen once. This sample comprised peripheral blood, obtained on day 0 of AZD1222 vaccination. These receptor sequences come from an adult in good health.

The genes are TRBV9 and TRBJ1-1; D is perhaps TRBD1 (6 bases). The V gene lost 1 base and the J gene lost 8 bases, with 9 bases spanning the gap. The CDR3 is 12 residues long. Germline-derived CDR1 and CDR2 are SGDLS and YYNGEE. Here the CDR3 DNA reads TGTGCCAGCAGCGTAAAAGGGGGAGAAGCTTTCTTT. Its protein is CASSVKGGEAFF.

This chain uses TRBV24-1 with TRBJ2-1; tentative D call: TRBD2 (5 bases). The V end was cut by 3 bases, the J end by 7 bases, with 9 bases between. CDR3 length equals 13 residues. Germline CDR1 and CDR2: KGHDR and SFDVKD. The CDR3 sequence is CATSDGLANEQFF. The CDR3 DNA reads TGTGCCACCAGTGATGGGCTAGCAAATGAGCAGTTCTTC.